This entry lists 18 T cell receptor beta chains sequenced from one sample in a study of T-cell reconstitution after alpha-beta-depleted transplantation in children. Preparation of the TCRbeta library used unique molecular identifiers. TCRdb passed the PCR reads through MiXCR, listing each CDR3 protein once. The profile shows hundreds of thousands of distinct CDR3 sequences, approximately 15% of them singletons. The sample was PBMCs from the stem cell graft donor, taken from the stem cell graft. The receptors shown here come from a human donor who donated a stem cell graft to a child with acute myeloid leukemia.

The V call is TRBV7-8, the J call TRBJ2-7, with 10 bases matching TRBD1. CDR1 and CDR2 from the germline V gene are SGHVS and FQNEAQ. The V segment lost 6 bases and the J segment 4 bases; nucleotides outside the gene matches: 9. The CDR3 loop spans 15 amino acids. The CDR3 DNA sequence: TGTGCCAGCAGTTGGGCGACAGGGGGCTGGTACGAGCAGTACGTC. It is translated as CASSWATGGWYEQYV.

This clonotype was picked up a small number of times. The V call is TRBV11-2, the J call TRBJ2-5; 13 bases are a match to TRBD2. This CDR3 region has 15 residues. Losses at the gene ends were 5 bases for V and 7 bases for J; bases not matched to a gene: 7. Per the germline V gene, CDR1 is SGHAT and CDR2 is FQNNGV. The CDR3 region has the DNA TGTGCCAGCAGCCCCGGGACTAGCGGGGAGGGGACCCAGTACTTC. It yields the protein CASSPGTSGEGTQYF.

V usage is TRBV12-3 or TRBV12-4 and J usage is TRBJ1-4; D unclear. This CDR3 comprises 14 residues. Trimming cost V 5 bases and J 8 bases, with 15 bases left between them. In DNA, the CDR3 is TGTGCCAGCAGTCCCCCCCCACTGGGCGAAAAACTGTTTTTT. Translating it yields CASSPPPLGEKLFF.

This clonotype was counted between two and nine times. This rearrangement joins TRBV29-1 to TRBJ2-3; TRBD1 is a possible D gene (5 bases). The V and J ends lost 6 bases and 1 base respectively, with 14 bases between them. The CDR3 has 14 residues. Germline V CDR1 and CDR2: SQVTM, ANQGSEA. CDR3 region: CSVADSVGTDTQYF. CDR3 DNA sequence: TGCAGCGTCGCCGACAGCGTCGGCACAGATACGCAGTATTTT.

This chain uses TRBV11-3 with TRBJ2-5; D is ambiguous. V dropped 3 bases and J dropped 4 bases, with 9 bases sitting between them. Per the germline V gene, CDR1 is SGHNT and CDR2 is YENEEA. This CDR3 has 13 amino acids. CDR3 nucleotide sequence: TGTGCCAGCAGCTTCGCAGTAGCAGAGACCCAGTACTTC. This codes for CASSFAVAETQYF.

This clonotype was counted between two and nine times. This chain connects TRBV7-9 to TRBJ2-1; no clear D gene. Trimming shortened V by 6 bases and J by 8 bases, and 8 bases separated the two germline ends. Germline V lookup: CDR1 SEHNR, CDR2 FQNEAQ (reference sequence). The CDR3 is 11 residues long. The CDR3 reads CASRAIHEQFF. CDR3 bases: TGTGCCAGCAGGGCCATACATGAGCAGTTCTTC.

J is TRBJ1-2 and V is TRBV18; 7 bases are a match to TRBD1. Germline V gene lookup returns CDR1 KGHSH and CDR2 LQKENI. The CDR3 covers 14 residues. With V trimmed by 5 bases and J by 0 bases, 3 bases remained unmatched. Here the CDR3 reads CASSYGTANYGYTF. The CDR3 coding sequence is TGTGCCAGCTCATACGGGACAGCTAACTATGGCTACACCTTC.

Only a few counts were recorded for this clonotype. The genes are TRBV28 and TRBJ2-7; a possible D gene is TRBD2 (7 bases). Germline CDR1 and CDR2: MDHEN and SYDVKM. The CDR3 covers 15 residues. V lost 5 bases, J lost 0 bases, and 14 bases lay in between. CDR3 loop: CASSPRGPVSYEQYV. In DNA form, the CDR3 reads TGTGCCAGCAGTCCGCGGGGGCCCGTCTCCTACGAGCAGTACGTC.

This clonotype turned up a few times. The chain carries TRBV5-1 and TRBJ1-2, with D unresolved. This CDR3 comprises 15 residues. V lost 1 base and J lost 4, with 14 bases in between. Per the germline V gene, CDR1 is SGHRS and CDR2 is YFSETQ. The CDR3 protein is CASSLSPIGGYGYTF. The CDR3 DNA sequence: TGCGCCAGCAGCTTGAGCCCTATAGGCGGCTATGGCTACACCTTC.

The V gene is TRBV7-3, the J gene TRBJ2-7; D ambiguous. The CDR3 spans 13 residues. Germline CDR1 reads SGHTA; CDR2 reads FQGTGA. Trimming removed 2 bases at V and 0 bases at J, with 5 bases between. This CDR3 reads CASSLLGSYEQYF. For the CDR3, the DNA is TGTGCCAGCAGCTTACTAGGCTCCTACGAGCAGTACTTC.

The chain carries TRBV20-1 and TRBJ1-2, with D uncertain. The length of the CDR3 is 14 residues. Germline V gene data show CDR1 as DFQATT and CDR2 as SNEGSKA (reference sequence). Trimming cost V 3 bases and J 3 bases, with 14 bases left between them. CDR3 sequence reads: CSASYPGQHYGYTF. In DNA form, the CDR3 reads TGCAGTGCTAGCTACCCCGGGCAGCACTATGGCTACACCTTC.

This clonotype was found many times. The chain carries TRBV6-6 and TRBJ2-7, with D possibly TRBD2 on 5 matching bases. Trimming pared 7 bases from V and 2 bases from J, leaving 12 bases between. CDR3 length: 13 amino acids. Germline CDR1 MNHNY, CDR2 SVGAGI (reference sequence). CDR3 amino acids: CASTAGDPYEQYV. The DNA for the CDR3 is TGTGCCAGCACCGCGGGTGACCCCTACGAGCAGTACGTC.

This clonotype showed up many times. This sequence joins TRBV7-3 and TRBJ2-1; D is unresolved. CDR3 size: 15 residues. V dropped 2 bases and J dropped 0 bases, with 8 bases sitting between them. Germline CDR1 reads SGHTA; CDR2 reads FQGTGA. CDR3 sequence reads: CASSLLPSSYNEQFF. CDR3 DNA sequence: TGTGCCAGCAGCTTATTGCCAAGCTCCTACAATGAGCAGTTCTTC.

The chain couples TRBV7-2 to TRBJ2-1; 10 bases are shared with TRBD1. The V segment lost 6 bases and the J segment 6 bases; nucleotides outside the gene matches: 14. The length of the CDR3 is 17 residues. CDR1 and CDR2 (germline): SGHTA, FQGNSA. CDR3 DNA: TGTGCCAGCAGTTGGGACAGGGGTGTAATTATGGGCAATGAGCAGTTCTTC. It yields the protein CASSWDRGVIMGNEQFF. Based on the CDR3 plus reference TRBV7-2 and TRBJ2-1, the full variable domain is GAGVSQSPSNKVTEKGKDVELRCDPISGHTALYWYRQSLGQGLEFLIYFQGNSAPDKSGLPSDRFSAERTGGSVSTLTIQRTQQEDSAVYLCASSWDRGVIMGNEQFFGPGTRLTVL.

In its sample, this clonotype was seen many times. This sequence joins TRBV29-1 and TRBJ1-5; D remains unclear. The V and J ends lost 4 bases and 4 bases respectively, with 11 bases between them. Germline V gene sequence: CDR1 SQVTM, CDR2 ANQGSEA. The CDR3 is 13 amino acids. As DNA, the CDR3 is TGCAGCGTTGGCGGTGTGGGAAATCAGCCCCAGCATTTT. Protein sequence: CSVGGVGNQPQHF.

This clonotype was seen only a few times. One end of the junction varies from germline; a read error may be responsible. V gene TRBV12-3 or TRBV12-4 combines with J gene TRBJ1-1; perhaps TRBD1 as D (6 bases). This CDR3 is built from 14 residues. The CDR3 loop reads CASSFLTGNAEAFF. CDR3 coding DNA: TGTGCCAGCAGTTTCCTCACAGGGAACGCTGAAGCTTTCTTT.

This clonotype was observed a handful of times. The V and J genes are TRBV7-9 and TRBJ1-5; tentative D call: TRBD1 (5 bases). The CDR3 runs to 14 residues. V was shortened by 3 bases and J by 6 bases, with 12 bases between the two germline ends. CDR1 SEHNR and CDR2 FQNEAQ come from the germline V gene (reference sequence). This chain's CDR3 is CASSFPGTSQPQHF. The CDR3 nucleotides read TGTGCCAGCAGCTTTCCCGGGACGAGTCAGCCCCAGCATTTT.

There are many counts of this clonotype. The chain recombines TRBV20-1 with TRBJ1-1; weak D call: TRBD1 (5 bases). Germline CDR1 is DFQATT and CDR2 is SNEGSKA (reference sequence). Trimming shortened V by 5 bases and J by 10 bases, and 23 bases separated the two germline ends. The CDR3 consists of 14 residues. The CDR3 here is CSALTPGAQMAAFF. CDR3 nucleotides: TGCAGTGCTTTAACCCCCGGGGCCCAGATGGCAGCTTTCTTT.